Below are 27 T cell receptor beta chains sequenced from a single sample in a study of T cells in Graves' hyperthyroidism and ophthalmopathy. RNA transcripts were the template for amplifying TCR beta CDR3 regions. Initially, a first-round RT-PCR of the TCR CDR3 employed the HTBI primer set. Via MiXCR, TCRdb re-called the multiplex PCR reads, giving one row per CDR3 protein. Among 250,000 to 350,000 distinct CDR3 sequences listed, 22% were seen once. The sample taken for sequencing was blood. The receptor source for this set is a man aged 30-40 years with Graves' ophthalmopathy.

In its sample, this clonotype was seen a few times. J is TRBJ2-5 and V is TRBV4-2; 8 bases align to TRBD2. The CDR3 is made up of 15 amino acids. With V trimmed by 2 bases and J by 4 bases, 6 bases remained unmatched. Germline CDR1 and CDR2: LGHNA and YNFKEQ. CDR3 loop: CASSQTAREAETQYF. CDR3 nucleotide sequence: TGTGCCAGCAGCCAAACCGCGCGGGAGGCAGAGACCCAGTACTTC.

The chain couples TRBV20-1 to TRBJ2-1; TRBD2 matches at 11 bases. The CDR3 consists of 17 residues. CDR1 is DFQATT and CDR2 is SNEGSKA in the germline V gene (reference sequence). V lost 2 bases, J lost 6 bases, and 12 bases stayed unmatched. The CDR3 is CSARPRVGTSGINEQFF. In DNA form, the CDR3 reads TGCAGTGCTAGACCCCGGGTAGGGACTAGCGGTATCAATGAGCAGTTCTTC.

A few counts support this clonotype. V gene TRBV15 combines with J gene TRBJ2-3; D is undetermined. In germline, CDR1 is LNHNV, CDR2 YYDKDF (reference sequence). The CDR3 loop spans 13 amino acids. V was clipped by 7 bases and J by 1 base, with 9 bases between them. Written as DNA, the CDR3 is TGTGCCACCAAAGTCTGGGGCACAGATACGCAGTATTTT. This translates into CATKVWGTDTQYF.

The V call is TRBV7-9, the J call TRBJ1-1; 11 nucleotides align to TRBD1. CDR3 size: 15 residues. V shed 1 base, J shed 4 bases, and the junction held 2 bases outside the gene matches. CDR1 and CDR2 from the germline V gene are SEHNR and FQNEAQ (reference sequence). The CDR3 coding sequence is TGTGCCAGCAGCTTAGACGGGACAGGGGGCACTGAAGCTTTCTTT. This translates into CASSLDGTGGTEAFF. Based on the CDR3 plus reference TRBV7-9 and TRBJ1-1, the full variable domain is DTGVSQNPRHKITKRGQNVTFRCDPISEHNRLYWYRQTLGQGPEFLTYFQNEAQLEKSRLLSDRFSAERPKGSFSTLEIQRTEQGDSAMYLCASSLDGTGGTEAFFGQGTRLTVV.

In this sample, this clonotype turned up many times. The chain recombines TRBV24-1 with TRBJ2-1; TRBD2 matches 14 bases. The CDR3 has 18 residues. Trimming took 2 bases from V and 3 from J; bases not matched to a gene: 5. Germline V gene data show CDR1 as KGHDR and CDR2 as SFDVKD. In nucleotides, the CDR3 is TGTGCCACCAGTGATTCCTCGGGACTAGCGGGAGACTACAATGAGCAGTTCTTC. It translates to CATSDSSGLAGDYNEQFF.

The chain employs TRBV5-1 and TRBJ1-2, with 7 bases fitting TRBD1. Looked up from germline, CDR1 is SGHRS and CDR2 is YFSETQ. V was pared by 4 bases and J by 3 bases, with 6 bases of the junction left unmatched. This CDR3 spans 14 amino acids. The CDR3 loop is CASSPRTGYYGYTF. DNA for the CDR3: TGCGCCAGCAGCCCGAGGACAGGCTACTATGGCTACACCTTC.

The rearrangement uses TRBV6-1 and TRBJ1-6, with D uncertain. Trimming cost V 0 bases and J 18 bases, with 36 bases left between them. CDR3 size: 20 residues. Per the germline V gene, CDR1 is MNHNS and CDR2 is SASEGT. CDR3 sequence: CASSEALRGLSGGPPPAPHF. The DNA of the CDR3 is TGTGCCAGCAGTGAAGCGCTTCGAGGCCTATCCGGTGGGCCCCCCCCCGCCCCCCACTTT.

This clonotype was counted many times. This chain's CDR3 is CASRVGANQPQHF. DNA for the CDR3: TGTGCCAGCCGGGTGGGGGCCAATCAGCCCCAGCATTTT. The chain links TRBV6-1 to TRBJ1-5; maybe TRBD1 (6 bases). The CDR3 length is 13 residues. Deletions cut 8 bases from V and 3 bases from J, with 11 bases between. Germline assignment: CDR1 MNHNS and CDR2 SASEGT.

This clonotype was counted ten times or more. This chain connects TRBV11-2 to TRBJ1-5, with D possibly TRBD1 on 5 matching bases. V dropped 5 bases and J dropped 4 bases, with 15 bases sitting between them. Germline-derived CDR1 and CDR2 are SGHAT and FQNNGV. This CDR3 contains 15 residues. CDR3 sequence (DNA): TGTGCCAGCAGCCCGGGGGTCCGGAGTAATCAGCCCCAGCATTTT. Its translation is CASSPGVRSNQPQHF.

This clonotype turned up a few times. The genes are TRBV12-5 and TRBJ2-3; unclear D gene. Looked up from germline, CDR1 is LGHNT and CDR2 is FRNRAP. Trimming took 1 base from V and 3 from J, leaving 5 bases between them. CDR3 length: 13 residues. For the CDR3, the DNA is TGTGCTAGTGGTTTGGAGCTGACAGATACGCAGTATTTT. Translating gives CASGLELTDTQYF.

This clonotype appeared many times. The chain employs TRBV29-1 and TRBJ2-1, with 9 nucleotides matching TRBD1. Trimming cost V 4 bases and J 7 bases; bases outside gene matches: 5. The germline CDR1 and CDR2 sequences are SQVTM and ANQGSEA. The CDR3 contains 13 residues. The CDR3 DNA is TGCAGCGTTGGGGGGACAGGGTCGAATGAGCAGTTCTTC. It translates to CSVGGTGSNEQFF.

This clonotype was seen many times. The chain uses TRBV3-1 and TRBJ2-7; TRBD1 matches at 10 bases. The CDR3 loop spans 16 amino acids. V was pared by 1 base and J by 1 base, with 4 bases of the junction left unmatched. From germline, CDR1 is LGHDT and CDR2 YNNKEL (reference sequence). CDR3 sequence (DNA): TGTGCCAGCAGCCAAGCTCGGACAGGGGGATCCTACGAGCAGTACTTC. Translated: CASSQARTGGSYEQYF.

This clonotype appeared a few times. The chain carries TRBV6-1 and TRBJ2-1, with TRBD2 matching over 9 bases. The J segment lost 7 bases and the V segment lost 6 bases, leaving 10 bases of the junction unmatched. CDR1 and CDR2 (germline): MNHNS, SASEGT. The CDR3 has 15 residues. CDR3 coding DNA: TGTGCCAGCAGGGTGGGACTAGCATTGGAGAATGAGCAGTTCTTC. It yields the protein CASRVGLALENEQFF.

Only one count was recorded for this clonotype. The chain links TRBV5-6 to TRBJ2-4; no firm D call. Per the germline V gene, CDR1 is SGHDT and CDR2 is YYEEEE. Trimming cost V 1 base and J 0 bases, with 5 bases left between them. This CDR3 comprises 14 residues. CDR3 amino acids: CASSLWQAKNIQYF. For the CDR3, the DNA is TGTGCCAGCAGCTTGTGGCAAGCCAAAAACATTCAGTACTTC. The full variable domain, with the rest looked up from reference TRBV5-6 and TRBJ2-4, is DAGVTQSPTHLIKTRGQQVTLRCSPKSGHDTVSWYQQALGQGPQFIFQYYEEEERQRGNFPDRFSGHQFPNYSSELNVNALLLGDSALYLCASSLWQAKNIQYFGAGTRLSVL.

This clonotype was counted between two and nine times. The chain employs TRBV6-1 and TRBJ2-6; 7 bases match TRBD1. The CDR3 extends over 15 amino acids. Germline CDR1 and CDR2: MNHNS and SASEGT. The CDR3, as DNA: TGTGCATCCCTGGCAACAGGGGCTGGGGCCAACGTCCTGACTTTC. It yields the protein CASLATGAGANVLTF.

This clonotype was seen repeatedly, ten times or more. The chain couples TRBV20-1 to TRBJ1-2; D possibly corresponds to TRBD1 (5 bases). The CDR3 sequence is 12 residues long. Germline CDR1 and CDR2: DFQATT and SNEGSKA (reference sequence). The V and J ends lost 1 base and 8 bases respectively, with 11 bases between them. The CDR3 region has the DNA TGCAGTGCTAGAGGCCAGGGTGAAGGCTACACCTTC. It is translated as CSARGQGEGYTF.

This clonotype was detected a few times. The chain joins TRBV28 to TRBJ1-1, with TRBD1 identical over 7 bases. Germline CDR1 and CDR2: MDHEN and SYDVKM. There are 15 residues in the CDR3. With 5 bases clipped from V and 2 bases from J, the junction kept 8 bases outside the gene matches. The CDR3 protein is CASSTKGQPNTEAFF. CDR3 nucleotide sequence: TGTGCCAGCAGTACTAAGGGACAGCCTAACACTGAAGCTTTCTTT.

This clonotype was picked up a small number of times. This chain links TRBV5-6 with TRBJ1-6; D is perhaps TRBD1 (5 bases). Per the germline V gene, CDR1 is SGHDT and CDR2 is YYEEEE. The CDR3 has 15 amino acids. The V end was cut by 2 bases, the J end by 7 bases, with 13 bases between. The CDR3 DNA reads TGTGCCAGCAGCTTTAGGCAGGGACGAAATTCACCCCTCCACTTT. Protein: CASSFRQGRNSPLHF.

This clonotype was counted between two and nine times. The chain links TRBV20-1 to TRBJ2-7; the match to TRBD2 covers 11 bases. The V segment lost 5 bases and the J segment 3 bases; nucleotides outside the gene matches: 6. Germline CDR1 and CDR2: DFQATT and SNEGSKA (reference sequence). The CDR3 is made up of 14 amino acids. The CDR3 is CSAFSGRGFYEQYF. For the CDR3, the DNA is TGCAGTGCTTTTAGCGGGAGGGGTTTCTACGAGCAGTACTTC.

There are many counts of this clonotype. The CDR3 protein is CATSDLSGASTDTQYF. The CDR3 DNA follows: TGTGCCACCAGTGATTTATCCGGGGCTAGCACAGATACGCAGTATTTT. This chain connects TRBV24-1 to TRBJ2-3, with D perhaps given as TRBD1 or TRBD2 (5 bases each). V lost 1 base and J 0 bases, leaving 10 bases between the germline ends. Germline V gives CDR1 KGHDR, CDR2 SFDVKD. The CDR3 runs 16 residues.

The CDR3 is CSAIAGGRREQFF. For the CDR3, the DNA is TGCAGTGCTATAGCGGGAGGGCGGCGTGAGCAGTTCTTC. The chain is built from TRBV20-1 and TRBJ2-1, with 11 positions matching TRBD2. The CDR3 sequence is 13 residues long. In germline, CDR1 is DFQATT, CDR2 SNEGSKA (reference sequence). Trimming took 4 bases from V and 9 from J; bases not matched to a gene: 5.

This clonotype was counted a few times. CDR3 sequence: CASSLSDRTDTQYF. In nucleotides, the CDR3 is TGTGCCAGCAGCCTCTCGGACAGGACGGATACGCAGTATTTT. This sequence joins TRBV7-2 and TRBJ2-3, with 7 bases identical to TRBD1. This CDR3 is 14 amino acids long. Germline-derived CDR1 and CDR2 are SGHTA and FQGNSA. Trimming cost V 5 bases and J 6 bases; bases outside gene matches: 8.

This clonotype was recorded at least ten times. The V and J genes are TRBV20-1 and TRBJ2-3; 9 nucleotides match TRBD2. The V segment lost 0 bases and the J segment 2 bases; nucleotides outside the gene matches: 9. The CDR3 extends over 17 amino acids. The germline gives CDR1 DFQATT, CDR2 SNEGSKA (reference sequence). The chain's CDR3 is CSARDPSREGPTDTQYF. The CDR3 bases are TGCAGTGCTAGAGATCCCTCGCGGGAGGGCCCCACAGATACGCAGTATTTT.

In its sample, this clonotype was seen many times. V usage is TRBV27 and J usage is TRBJ2-1; D is unresolved. The length of the CDR3 is 13 residues. Germline CDR1 reads MNHEY; CDR2 reads SMNVEV (reference sequence). Between the trimmed V and J ends, which lost 6 bases and 3 bases, there was a span of 9 bases. CDR3 amino acids: CASRGQVYNEQFF. The DNA of the CDR3 is TGTGCCAGCAGGGGCCAGGTCTACAATGAGCAGTTCTTC.

This clonotype was counted many times. V and J are TRBV28 and TRBJ1-3; D is possibly TRBD1 (6 bases). The CDR3 length is 15 residues. Germline lookup yields CDR1 MDHEN and CDR2 SYDVKM. Trimming took off 2 bases at V and 1 base at J, with 9 bases between the two ends. This chain's CDR3 is CASSLRGASGNTIYF. DNA of the CDR3: TGTGCCAGCAGTTTACGGGGGGCGTCTGGAAACACCATATATTTT.

V is TRBV3-1 and J is TRBJ1-5; D possibly corresponds to TRBD1 (6 bases). The CDR3 contains 17 residues. Between the trimmed V and J ends, which lost 5 bases and 10 bases, there was a span of 27 bases. Germline V gene lookup returns CDR1 LGHDT and CDR2 YNNKEL (reference sequence). CDR3 nucleotides: TGTGCCAGCAGCTCAACCGCCGGGACATCGGCGGATTTCCCCCAGCATTTT. Protein sequence: CASSSTAGTSADFPQHF. Full variable domain (rest looked up from reference TRBV3-1 and TRBJ1-5): DTAVSQTPKYLVTQMGNDKSIKCEQNLGHDTMYWYKQDSKKFLKIMFSYNNKELIINETVPNRFSPKSPDKAHLNLHINSLELGDSAVYFCASSSTAGTSADFPQHFGDGTRLSIL.

This clonotype came up many times. This sequence joins TRBV12-3 or TRBV12-4 and TRBJ1-5; 7 bases agree with TRBD1. Trimming took 6 bases from V and 0 from J; bases not matched to a gene: 5. This CDR3 has 15 residues. The CDR3 reads CASRQQGNSNQPQHF. In DNA, the CDR3 is TGTGCCAGCAGACAACAGGGGAATAGCAATCAGCCCCAGCATTTT.